A single sample is the source of the 22 T cell receptor beta chains below, sequenced in a study of identical twins. TCRdb analysed the 5' RACE reads with MiXCR anew, one entry per CDR3 protein. The data show roughly 720,000 distinct CDR3 sequences, roughly 18% seen once. This sample was shared with a second study, whose subject was T cells expressing NK-cell markers.

Sequenced input: PBMCs. The receptors come from a young woman in good health.

V usage is TRBV11-2 and J usage is TRBJ2-3; weak D call: TRBD2 (6 bases). The CDR3 sequence is 15 residues long. Trimming shortened V by 5 bases and J by 5 bases, and 17 bases separated the two germline ends. Per germline, CDR1 SGHAT and CDR2 FQNNGV. This CDR3 reads CASSTTSRSGDTQYF. The CDR3 bases are TGTGCCAGCAGCACGACTAGTCGGTCCGGAGATACGCAGTATTTT.

The gene calls are TRBV27 and TRBJ2-3, with 10 positions matching TRBD2. The J segment lost 3 bases and the V segment lost 4 bases, leaving 4 bases of the junction unmatched. CDR3 length: 15 residues. Germline values: CDR1 MNHEY, CDR2 SMNVEV (reference sequence). In DNA, the CDR3 is TGTGCCAGCAGTTCTAGCGGGGGTTGGACAGATACGCAGTATTTT. Encoded protein: CASSSSGGWTDTQYF.

CDR3 nucleotides: TGTGCCAGCAGTTTCCCTTCCTCGGACAGGGGGCGCCTCAATGAGCAGTTCTTC. Its protein product is CASSFPSSDRGRLNEQFF. V is TRBV11-1 and J is TRBJ2-1, with 11 bases matching TRBD1. Per germline, CDR1 SGHAT and CDR2 FQDESV (reference sequence). The CDR3 consists of 18 residues. Trimming at V came to 6 bases and at J to 6 bases, leaving 16 bases not matched to a gene.

V and J are TRBV4-3 and TRBJ1-1; TRBD1 matches 9 bases. The CDR3 runs 16 residues. The germline CDR1 and CDR2 sequences are LGHNA and YSLEER. Trimming removed 4 bases from V and 6 bases from J; junction bases left unmatched: 12. CDR3 nucleotide sequence: TGCGCCAGCAGCCGCTACCGGGACAGGGACTTTGCTGAAGCTTTCTTT. The encoded protein is CASSRYRDRDFAEAFF.

The chain employs TRBV6-1 and TRBJ2-7; D may be TRBD1 or TRBD2 (5 bases each). The CDR3 runs to 13 residues. Germline loops: CDR1 MNHNS, CDR2 SASEGT. V lost 6 bases and J lost 3, with 12 bases in between. The CDR3 region is CASRPGRNYEQYF. CDR3 DNA: TGTGCCAGCAGGCCGGGACGGAACTACGAGCAGTACTTC.

The genes are TRBV12-3 or TRBV12-4 and TRBJ1-2; no definite D call. Deletions cut 2 bases from V and 4 bases from J, with 8 bases between. The CDR3 is 13 amino acids. The CDR3 sequence: CASSLPGLYGYTF. The CDR3 nucleotides are TGTGCCAGCAGTTTACCCGGACTCTATGGCTACACCTTC.

The V call is TRBV5-1, the J call TRBJ2-1; 10 nucleotides line up with TRBD1. Trimming at V came to 0 bases and at J to 7 bases, leaving 7 bases not matched to a gene. Germline CDR1 SGHRS, CDR2 YFSETQ. The CDR3 length is 16 residues. CDR3 region: CASSLAYGTGDNEQFF. The CDR3 nucleotides read TGCGCCAGCAGCTTGGCCTACGGGACAGGGGATAATGAGCAGTTCTTC. Drawing the rest from reference TRBV5-1 and TRBJ2-1, the complete variable domain is KAGVTQTPRYLIKTRGQQVTLSCSPISGHRSVSWYQQTPGQGLQFLFEYFSETQRNKGNFPGRFSGRQFSNSRSEMNVSTLELGDSALYLCASSLAYGTGDNEQFFGPGTRLTVL.

This clonotype was seen a handful of times. The chain joins TRBV6-2 or TRBV6-3 to TRBJ1-6, with D possibly TRBD1 on 6 matching bases. Germline CDR1 and CDR2: MNHEY and SVGEGT. CDR3 length: 13 residues. V lost 6 bases and J 10 bases, leaving 13 bases between the germline ends. In DNA, the CDR3 is TGTGCCAGCAGATTCGGACAGACATCACCCCTCCACTTT. It translates to CASRFGQTSPLHF.

This clonotype was seen repeatedly, ten times or more. The DNA of the CDR3 is TGTGCCAGCAGGGGGACAGCCAACACTGAAGCTTTCTTT. It is translated as CASRGTANTEAFF. The gene calls are TRBV6-1 and TRBJ1-1, with 7 bases that match TRBD1. Trimming at V came to 6 bases and at J to 2 bases, leaving 3 bases not matched to a gene. The V gene's germline CDR1 is MNHNS and CDR2 SASEGT. CDR3 length equals 13 residues.

This clonotype appeared a single time. This chain links TRBV14 with TRBJ2-5; D gene ambiguous. CDR3 length: 12 residues. Between the trimmed V and J ends, which lost 0 bases and 7 bases, there was a span of 6 bases. Germline lookup yields CDR1 SGHDN and CDR2 FVKESK. This CDR3 reads CASSQEMRTQYF. The CDR3 DNA sequence: TGTGCCAGCAGCCAAGAAATGCGGACCCAGTACTTC. Looking up the rest from reference TRBV14 and TRBJ2-5 gives the full variable domain: EAGVTQFPSHSVIEKGQTVTLRCDPISGHDNLYWYRRVMGKEIKFLLHFVKESKQDESGMPNNRFLAERTGGTYSTLKVQPAELEDSGVYFCASSQEMRTQYFGPGTRLLVL.

The gene calls are TRBV6-2 or TRBV6-3 and TRBJ2-1, with 7 bases fitting TRBD2. Germline CDR1 MNHEY, CDR2 SVGEGT. J was trimmed by 10 bases and V by 2 bases; bases with no gene match: 17. CDR3 length: 17 amino acids. The CDR3 DNA reads as TGTGCCAGCAGTTACCACAGGCAGCGGGACTGGGTCAGGGAGCAGTTCTTC. It specifies CASSYHRQRDWVREQFF.

The CDR3 sequence is CSARDGGSTDTQYF. CDR3 DNA: TGCAGTGCTAGAGACGGGGGGAGCACAGATACGCAGTATTTT. The V call is TRBV20-1, the J call TRBJ2-3; 7 bases are shared with TRBD2. The CDR3 is 14 residues long. After removal of 0 bases from V and 0 bases from J, the junction contained 0 bases not matched to a gene. Germline CDR1 and CDR2: DFQATT and SNEGSKA (reference sequence).

This clonotype has only a few counts. V and J are TRBV11-2 and TRBJ2-5; 7 bases map to TRBD2. Germline CDR1 and CDR2: SGHAT and FQNNGV. The CDR3 is 15 amino acids. V lost 1 base to trimming and J lost 4 bases; unmatched junction nucleotides: 6. The chain's CDR3 is CASSLAGGRGETQYF. DNA for the CDR3: TGTGCCAGCAGCTTAGCGGGGGGTCGGGGAGAGACCCAGTACTTC.

The table lists this clonotype with a few counts. The genes are TRBV7-9 and TRBJ1-1, with TRBD1 as a possible D gene (5 bases). Trimming pared 4 bases from V and 11 bases from J, leaving 14 bases between. Germline V CDR1 and CDR2: SEHNR, FQNEAQ (reference sequence). The CDR3 has 12 amino acids. CDR3: CASSSEGSGAFF. As DNA, the CDR3 is TGTGCCAGCAGCTCTGAGGGGAGCGGGGCTTTCTTT.

This chain joins TRBV7-3 and TRBJ1-4; 7 bases line up with TRBD1. Looked up from germline, CDR1 is SGHTA and CDR2 is FQGTGA. Germline trimming cut 2 bases from V and 7 bases from J; bases unmatched to any gene: 7. The CDR3 is 15 residues long. The CDR3: CASSLQSQGGEKLFF. The CDR3 nucleotides read TGTGCCAGCAGCTTACAGTCCCAGGGGGGTGAAAAACTGTTTTTT.

This clonotype was seen a few times. The chain is built from TRBV10-3 and TRBJ2-3, with D perhaps matching TRBD2 (5 bases). Trimming shortened V by 10 bases and J by 0 bases, and 14 bases separated the two germline ends. CDR3 length: 14 residues. Germline V gene lookup returns CDR1 ENHRY and CDR2 SYGVKD. The CDR3 DNA reads TGTGCCAGCACTAGAGCCACTAGCACAGATACGCAGTATTTT. As protein: CASTRATSTDTQYF.

V is TRBV6-1 and J is TRBJ1-5, with D possibly matching TRBD1 (6 bases). Looked up from germline, CDR1 is MNHNS and CDR2 is SASEGT. Trimming stripped 3 bases from V and 9 bases from J, with 12 bases between. This CDR3 is built from 13 residues. This CDR3 is CASSDRGRRPQHF. For the CDR3, the DNA is TGTGCCAGCAGTGACAGGGGAAGACGGCCCCAGCATTTT.

This clonotype was seen a few times. The V gene is TRBV6-4, the J gene TRBJ2-5; D ambiguous. This CDR3 is 13 amino acids long. V lost 4 bases to trimming and J lost 7 bases, with 13 bases between them. Germline V lookup: CDR1 MRHNA, CDR2 SNTAGT. CDR3 sequence (DNA): TGTGCCAGCAGTGGGGCGCCTAAGGGGACCCAGTACTTC. Amino acids: CASSGAPKGTQYF.

This clonotype has only a few counts. The chain carries TRBV5-1 and TRBJ2-1; TRBD1 matches 9 bases. CDR1 is SGHRS, CDR2 YFSETQ, per germline. After removal of 0 bases from V and 9 bases from J, the junction contained 7 bases not matched to a gene. The CDR3 runs 15 residues. The CDR3 loop is CASSLEQTGGSEQFF. CDR3 nucleotide sequence: TGCGCCAGCAGCTTGGAGCAAACAGGGGGCAGTGAGCAGTTCTTC.

CDR3 bases: TGCAGCGTAGCGAAGGCCGGGACAACGGACCCATATGGCTACACCTTC. As protein: CSVAKAGTTDPYGYTF. The rearrangement uses TRBV29-1 and TRBJ1-2; D is possibly TRBD1 (6 bases). Germline CDR1 SQVTM, CDR2 ANQGSEA. Trimming left V 6 bases short and J 5 bases short, with 25 bases between. CDR3 length: 16 amino acids.

V is TRBV5-1 and J is TRBJ2-7; TRBD2 matches 12 bases. V was pared by 6 bases and J by 2 bases, with 6 bases of the junction left unmatched. This CDR3 contains 15 residues. CDR1 is SGHRS, CDR2 YFSETQ, per germline. CDR3 sequence (DNA): TGCGCCAGCACCAGACTAGCGGGAGTTCCCTACGAGCAGTACTTC. It specifies CASTRLAGVPYEQYF.

The chain combines TRBV20-1 with TRBJ1-2; D is perhaps TRBD1 (5 bases). Germline V gives CDR1 DFQATT, CDR2 SNEGSKA (reference sequence). CDR3 length: 13 amino acids. The V and J ends lost 7 bases and 3 bases respectively, with 15 bases between them. The CDR3 is CSGQRGRDYGYTF. CDR3 DNA: TGCAGTGGCCAGCGGGGCAGGGACTATGGCTACACCTTC.